This T cell receptor (beta chain) was documented in a study of radiotherapy plus CTLA-4 blockade in lung cancer (dated by TCRdb to between 2017 and 2018). For the study in its entirety: Objective responses occurred in about 20% of enrolled patients, and less than 35% achieved disease control. Results and caveats for the whole study, not just this receptor: After treatment with radiotherapy and ipilimumab, TCR clones that came from tumors expanded in the peripheral blood. The strongest predictors of response were reported to be early dynamic shifts in blood T cell clones along with a rise in serum interferon-beta following radiation.

The study tested focal radiation therapy combined with CTLA-4 blockade (ipilimumab) in patients with chemo-refractory metastatic non-small-cell lung cancer. The CDR3 runs 16 amino acids, cysteine and phenylalanine included. Kept here is only the CDR3 DNA, which spans 48 bases and is read in frame from base 1. CDR1 is given as SGHNT and CDR2 as YENEEA, both from the germline V gene. The V end loses 4 bases and the J end loses 0 bases, and a stretch of 13 bases separates them. This clone has a handful of counts. It lacks a known antigen. Base-call qualities are not available, and no considerably larger clone is one nucleotide away. Library preparation was by the immunoSEQ multiplex PCR assay. TCRdb retrieved this table from immuneACCESS and kept in-frame rearrangements only. Not all clones are present; in checked studies, unresolved V genes account for under half, and no reason is known for the remainder. This sample holds about 97,000 clones; roughly 79% were observed only once. Together, the top ten hold 2.8% of the sample.

This sequence uses TRBV11-3 and TRBJ2-1; perhaps TRBD2 is the D gene, with 6 bases matching. Sequences were derived from peripheral blood, sampled from a patient treated with radiotherapy plus ipilimumab. The TCR was taken from a human donor with non-small cell lung cancer who had a partial response to radiotherapy plus ipilimumab. Some clones in this sample may be carry-over from other donors' samples. Read as DNA, the sequence is TGTGCCAGCAGCTGGATAGCGGTTAACTCCTACAATGAGCAGTTCTTC. The translation is CASSWIAVNSYNEQFF.